The text below deals with one T cell receptor (beta chain). At the survey level, the v3.0 immunoSEQ assay was run. Clones were read by immunoSEQ multiplex PCR, and TCRdb kept only the in-frame ones, dropping some. The data show tens of thousands of clones, with more than 85% seen just once and 1% held by the top ten. The sample belongs to a study of long-term antiretroviral therapy in people with HIV. Germline V CDR1 and CDR2: DFQATT, SNEGSKA (reference sequence). With 5 bases removed from V and 3 bases from J, the gap between germline ends came to 7 bases. CDR3 size: 11 residues. The sequence derives from a man aged 50-59 years with HIV. Sequenced material: unsorted PBMCs, taken 2 years after starting antiretroviral therapy. This sequence joins TRBV20-1 and TRBJ1-1, with no clear D. The CDR3 loop is CSADRDTEAFF. CDR3 coding DNA: TGCAGTGCTGACCGGGACACTGAAGCTTTCTTT.